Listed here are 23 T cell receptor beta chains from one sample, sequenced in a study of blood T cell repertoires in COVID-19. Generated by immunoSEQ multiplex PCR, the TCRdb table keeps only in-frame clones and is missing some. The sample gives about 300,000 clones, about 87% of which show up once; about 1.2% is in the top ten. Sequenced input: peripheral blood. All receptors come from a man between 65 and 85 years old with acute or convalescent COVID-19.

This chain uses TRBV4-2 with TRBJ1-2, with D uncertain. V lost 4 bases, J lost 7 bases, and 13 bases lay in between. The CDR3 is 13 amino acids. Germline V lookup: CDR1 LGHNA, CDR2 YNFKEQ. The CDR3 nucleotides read TGTGCCAGCAGCCGTGACAATATCGGTGGCTACACCTTC. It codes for CASSRDNIGGYTF.

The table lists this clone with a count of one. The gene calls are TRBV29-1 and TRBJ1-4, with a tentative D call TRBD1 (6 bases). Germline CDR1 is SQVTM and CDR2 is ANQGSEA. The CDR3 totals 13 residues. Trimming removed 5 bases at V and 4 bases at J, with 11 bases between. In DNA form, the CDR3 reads TGCAGCGTTACAGGGTACGGTAATGAAAAACTGTTTTTT. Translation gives CSVTGYGNEKLFF.

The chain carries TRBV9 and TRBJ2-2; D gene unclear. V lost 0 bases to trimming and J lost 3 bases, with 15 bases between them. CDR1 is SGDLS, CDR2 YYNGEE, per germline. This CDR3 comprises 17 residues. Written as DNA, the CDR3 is TGTGCCAGCAGCGTAGCCCTCCTTATTGGAGACACCGGGGAGCTGTTTTTT. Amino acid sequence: CASSVALLIGDTGELFF.

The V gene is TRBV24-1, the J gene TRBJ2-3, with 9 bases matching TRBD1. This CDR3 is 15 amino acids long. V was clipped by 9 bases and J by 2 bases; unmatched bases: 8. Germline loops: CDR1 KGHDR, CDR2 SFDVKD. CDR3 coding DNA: TGTGCCACCGCAGACAGGGGGTTGATCACAGATACGCAGTATTTT. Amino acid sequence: CATADRGLITDTQYF.

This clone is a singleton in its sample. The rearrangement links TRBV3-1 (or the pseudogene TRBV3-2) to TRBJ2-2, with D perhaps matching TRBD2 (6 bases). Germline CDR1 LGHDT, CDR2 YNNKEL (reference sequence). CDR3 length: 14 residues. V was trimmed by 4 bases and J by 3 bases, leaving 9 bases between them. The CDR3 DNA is TGTGCCAGCAGCCGCGGCGGGGACACCGGGGAGCTGTTTTTT. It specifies CASSRGGDTGELFF.

The CDR3 sequence is CASSTGPQGYPETQYF. In DNA form, the CDR3 reads TGTGCCAGTAGCACCGGACCTCAGGGGTACCCCGAGACCCAGTACTTC. The V gene is TRBV19, the J gene TRBJ2-5; tentatively, D is TRBD1 (6 bases). Germline CDR1 and CDR2: LNHDA and SQIVND (reference sequence). CDR3 length: 16 residues. V lost 6 bases, J lost 5 bases, and 22 bases lay in between.

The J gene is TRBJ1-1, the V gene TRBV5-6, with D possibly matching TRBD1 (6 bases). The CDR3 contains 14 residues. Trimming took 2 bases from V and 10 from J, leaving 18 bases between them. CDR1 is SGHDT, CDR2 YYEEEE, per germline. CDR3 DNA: TGTGCCAGCAGCTTCCGGGACATGGAAGAACGAGCTTTCTTT. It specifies CASSFRDMEERAFF.

As DNA, the CDR3 is TGTGCCAGCAGTTACGCCCGACTTGGGGCCAACGTCCTGACTTTC. Its protein product is CASSYARLGANVLTF. The chain has TRBV6-5 and TRBJ2-6; D is undetermined. This CDR3 region has 15 residues. The V end was cut by 2 bases, the J end by 3 bases, with 8 bases between. Germline V CDR1 and CDR2: MNHEY, SVGAGI.

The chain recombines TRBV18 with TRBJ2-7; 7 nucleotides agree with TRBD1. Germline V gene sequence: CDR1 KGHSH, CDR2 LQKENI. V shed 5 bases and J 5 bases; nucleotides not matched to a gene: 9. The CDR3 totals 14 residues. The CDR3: CASSTRTGPDEQYF. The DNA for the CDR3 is TGTGCCAGCTCAACCCGGACAGGCCCCGACGAGCAGTACTTC.

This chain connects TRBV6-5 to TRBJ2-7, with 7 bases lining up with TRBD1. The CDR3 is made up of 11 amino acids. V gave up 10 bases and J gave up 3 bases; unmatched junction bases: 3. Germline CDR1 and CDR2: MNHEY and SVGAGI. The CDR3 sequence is CATSGGYEQYF. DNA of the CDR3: TGTGCCACTTCAGGGGGCTACGAGCAGTACTTC.

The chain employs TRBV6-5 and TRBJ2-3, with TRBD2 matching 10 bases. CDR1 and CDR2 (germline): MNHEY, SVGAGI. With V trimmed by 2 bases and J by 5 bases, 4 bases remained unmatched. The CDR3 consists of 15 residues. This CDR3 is CASSYQREGRDTQYF. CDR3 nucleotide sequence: TGTGCCAGCAGTTACCAGCGGGAGGGCCGAGATACGCAGTATTTT.

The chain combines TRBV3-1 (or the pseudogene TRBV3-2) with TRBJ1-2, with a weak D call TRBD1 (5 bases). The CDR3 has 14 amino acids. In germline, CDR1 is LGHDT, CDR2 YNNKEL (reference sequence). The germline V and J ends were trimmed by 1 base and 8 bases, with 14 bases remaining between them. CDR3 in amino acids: CASSQGSGTDGYTF. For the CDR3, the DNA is TGTGCCAGCAGCCAAGGGTCAGGGACTGACGGCTACACCTTC.

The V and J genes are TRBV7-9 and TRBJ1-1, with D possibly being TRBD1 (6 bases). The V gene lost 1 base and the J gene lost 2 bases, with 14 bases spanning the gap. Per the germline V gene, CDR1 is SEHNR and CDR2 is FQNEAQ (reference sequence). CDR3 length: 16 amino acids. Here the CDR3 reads CASSLGGQLGNTEAFF. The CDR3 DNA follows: TGTGCCAGCAGCTTAGGGGGGCAGTTGGGTAACACTGAAGCTTTCTTT.

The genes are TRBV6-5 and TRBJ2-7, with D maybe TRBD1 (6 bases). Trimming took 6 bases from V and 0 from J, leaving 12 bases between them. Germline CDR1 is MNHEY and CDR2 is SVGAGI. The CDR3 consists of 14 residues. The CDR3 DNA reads TGTGCCAGCAGCGCTGACAGGAGCTCCTACGAGCAGTACTTC. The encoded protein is CASSADRSSYEQYF.

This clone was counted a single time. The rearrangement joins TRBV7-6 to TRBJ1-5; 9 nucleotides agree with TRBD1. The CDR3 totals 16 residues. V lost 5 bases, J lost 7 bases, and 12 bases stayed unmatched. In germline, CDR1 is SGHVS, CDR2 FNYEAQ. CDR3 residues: CASSAQGAMVAQPQHF. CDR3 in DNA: TGTGCCAGCAGCGCACAGGGGGCGATGGTGGCACAGCCCCAGCATTTT.

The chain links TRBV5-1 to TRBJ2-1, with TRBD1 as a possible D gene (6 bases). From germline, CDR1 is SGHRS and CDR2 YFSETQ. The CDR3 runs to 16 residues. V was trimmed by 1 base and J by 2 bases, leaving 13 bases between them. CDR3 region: CASSLSGAFTYNEQFF. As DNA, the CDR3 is TGCGCCAGCAGCTTGTCAGGGGCGTTTACCTACAATGAGCAGTTCTTC.

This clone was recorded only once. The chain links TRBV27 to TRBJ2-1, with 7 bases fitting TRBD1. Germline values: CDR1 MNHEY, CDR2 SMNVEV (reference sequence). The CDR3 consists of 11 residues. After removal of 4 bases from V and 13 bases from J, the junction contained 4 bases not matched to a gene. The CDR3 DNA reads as TGTGCCAGCAGTTCGCACAGGGGACAGTTCTTC. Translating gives CASSSHRGQFF.

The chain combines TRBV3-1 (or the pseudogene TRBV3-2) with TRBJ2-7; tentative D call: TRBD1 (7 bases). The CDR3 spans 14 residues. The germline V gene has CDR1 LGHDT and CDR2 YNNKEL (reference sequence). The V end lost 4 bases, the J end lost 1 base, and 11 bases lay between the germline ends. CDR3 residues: CASSPGGWSYEQYF. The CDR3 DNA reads TGTGCCAGCAGCCCAGGGGGGTGGTCCTACGAGCAGTACTTC.

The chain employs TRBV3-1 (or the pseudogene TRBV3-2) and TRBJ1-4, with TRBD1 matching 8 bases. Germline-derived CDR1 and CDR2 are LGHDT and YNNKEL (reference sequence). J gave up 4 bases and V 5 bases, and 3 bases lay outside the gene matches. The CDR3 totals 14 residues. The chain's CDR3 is CASSGQGFNEKLFF. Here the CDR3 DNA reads TGTGCCAGCAGCGGACAGGGCTTTAATGAAAAACTGTTTTTT.

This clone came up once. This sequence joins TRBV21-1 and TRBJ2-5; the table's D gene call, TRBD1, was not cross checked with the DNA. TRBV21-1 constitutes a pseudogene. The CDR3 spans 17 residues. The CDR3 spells CASSCSTLGGRGETQYF. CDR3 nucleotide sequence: TGTGCCAGCAGCTGTTCAACGTTAGGGGGCAGGGGAGAGACCCAGTACTTC.

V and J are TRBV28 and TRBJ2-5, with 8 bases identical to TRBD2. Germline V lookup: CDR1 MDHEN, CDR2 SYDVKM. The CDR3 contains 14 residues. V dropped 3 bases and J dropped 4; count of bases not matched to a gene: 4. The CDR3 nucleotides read TGTGCCAGCAGTTTGTCGGGAGGGAGAGAGACCCAGTACTTC. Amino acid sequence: CASSLSGGRETQYF. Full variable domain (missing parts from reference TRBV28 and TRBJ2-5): DVKVTQSSRYLVKRTGEKVFLECVQDMDHENMFWYRQDPGLGLRLIYFSYDVKMKEKGDIPEGYSVSREKKERFSLILESASTNQTSMYLCASSLSGGRETQYFGPGTRLLVL.

DNA of the CDR3: TGTGCCAGCAGCCAAGTACCGACAGGGACTCCCTACGAGCAGTACTTC. Its protein is CASSQVPTGTPYEQYF. This chain joins TRBV3-1 (or the pseudogene TRBV3-2) and TRBJ2-7; D possibly corresponds to TRBD1 (7 bases). Per germline, CDR1 LGHDT and CDR2 YNNKEL (reference sequence). Trimming shortened V by 1 base and J by 2 bases, and 15 bases separated the two germline ends. The CDR3 sequence is 16 residues long.

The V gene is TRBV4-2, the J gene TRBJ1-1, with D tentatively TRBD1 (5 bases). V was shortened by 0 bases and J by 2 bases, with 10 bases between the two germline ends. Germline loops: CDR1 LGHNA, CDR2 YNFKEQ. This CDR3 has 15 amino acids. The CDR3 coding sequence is TGTGCCAGCAGCCAAGATGACAGTTATAACACTGAAGCTTTCTTT. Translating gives CASSQDDSYNTEAFF.